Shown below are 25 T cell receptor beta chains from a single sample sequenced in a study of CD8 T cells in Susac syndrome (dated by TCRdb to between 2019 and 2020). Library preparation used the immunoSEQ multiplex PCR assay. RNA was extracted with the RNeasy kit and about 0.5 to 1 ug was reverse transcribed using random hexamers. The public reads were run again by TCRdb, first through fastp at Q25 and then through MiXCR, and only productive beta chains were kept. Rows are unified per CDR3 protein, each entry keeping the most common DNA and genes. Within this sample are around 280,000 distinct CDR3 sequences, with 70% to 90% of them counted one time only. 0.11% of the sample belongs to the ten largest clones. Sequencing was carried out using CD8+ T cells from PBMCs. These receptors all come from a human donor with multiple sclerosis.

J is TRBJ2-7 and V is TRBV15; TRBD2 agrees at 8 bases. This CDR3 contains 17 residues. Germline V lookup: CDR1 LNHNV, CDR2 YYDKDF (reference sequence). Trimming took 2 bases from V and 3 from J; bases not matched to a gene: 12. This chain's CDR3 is CATSRLPASGPDYEQYF. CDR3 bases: TGTGCCACCAGCAGACTCCCGGCTAGCGGGCCTGACTACGAGCAGTACTTC.

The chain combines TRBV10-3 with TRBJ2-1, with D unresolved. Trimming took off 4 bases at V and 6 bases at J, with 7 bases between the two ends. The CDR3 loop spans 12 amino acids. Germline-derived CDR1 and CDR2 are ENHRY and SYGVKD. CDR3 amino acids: CAISASINEQFF. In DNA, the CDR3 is TGTGCCATCAGTGCATCGATCAATGAGCAGTTCTTC.

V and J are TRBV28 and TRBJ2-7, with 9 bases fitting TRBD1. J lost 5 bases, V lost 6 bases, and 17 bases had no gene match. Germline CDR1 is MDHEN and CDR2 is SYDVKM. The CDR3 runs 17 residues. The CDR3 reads CASSQSTGTGFTHEQYF. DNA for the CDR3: TGTGCCAGCAGCCAAAGTACCGGGACAGGGTTCACCCACGAGCAGTACTTC.

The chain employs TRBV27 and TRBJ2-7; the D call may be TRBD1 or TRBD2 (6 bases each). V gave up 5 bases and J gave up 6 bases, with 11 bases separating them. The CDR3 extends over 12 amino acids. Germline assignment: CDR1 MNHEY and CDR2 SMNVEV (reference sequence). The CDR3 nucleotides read TGTGCCAGCAGTGTCAAGGGGGGCGAGCAGTACTTC. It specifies CASSVKGGEQYF.

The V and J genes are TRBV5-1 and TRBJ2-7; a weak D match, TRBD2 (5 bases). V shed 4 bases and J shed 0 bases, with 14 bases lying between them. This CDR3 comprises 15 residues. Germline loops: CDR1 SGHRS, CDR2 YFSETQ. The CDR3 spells CASSPSQLHSYEQYF. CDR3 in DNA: TGCGCCAGCAGCCCTAGCCAGCTCCACTCCTACGAGCAGTACTTC.

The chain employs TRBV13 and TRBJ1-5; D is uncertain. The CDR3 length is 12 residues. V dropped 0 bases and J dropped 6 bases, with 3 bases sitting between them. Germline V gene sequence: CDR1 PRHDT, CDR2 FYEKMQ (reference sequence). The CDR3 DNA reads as TGTGCCAGCAGCTTAGGCCCTCAGCCCCAGCATTTT. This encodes CASSLGPQPQHF. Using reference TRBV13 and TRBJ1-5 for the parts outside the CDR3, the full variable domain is AAGVIQSPRHLIKEKRETATLKCYPIPRHDTVYWYQQGPGQDPQFLISFYEKMQSDKGSIPDRFSAQQFSDYHSELNMSSLELGDSALYFCASSLGPQPQHFGDGTRLSIL.

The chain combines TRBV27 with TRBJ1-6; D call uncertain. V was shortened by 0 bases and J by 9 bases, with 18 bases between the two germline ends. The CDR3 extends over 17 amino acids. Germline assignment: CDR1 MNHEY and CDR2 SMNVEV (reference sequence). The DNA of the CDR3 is TGTGCCAGCAGTTTATCAGGGATCTCCGGGTTAAGTTCACCCCTCCACTTT. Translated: CASSLSGISGLSSPLHF.

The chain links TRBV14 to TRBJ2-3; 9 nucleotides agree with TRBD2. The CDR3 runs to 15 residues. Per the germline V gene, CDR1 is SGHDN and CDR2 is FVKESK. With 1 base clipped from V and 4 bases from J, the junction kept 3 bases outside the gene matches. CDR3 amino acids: CASSQGGRAADTQYF. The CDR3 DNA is TGTGCCAGCAGCCAAGGCGGGAGGGCCGCAGATACGCAGTATTTT. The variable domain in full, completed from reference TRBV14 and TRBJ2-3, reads EAGVTQFPSHSVIEKGQTVTLRCDPISGHDNLYWYRRVMGKEIKFLLHFVKESKQDESGMPNNRFLAERTGGTYSTLKVQPAELEDSGVYFCASSQGGRAADTQYFGPGTRLTVL.

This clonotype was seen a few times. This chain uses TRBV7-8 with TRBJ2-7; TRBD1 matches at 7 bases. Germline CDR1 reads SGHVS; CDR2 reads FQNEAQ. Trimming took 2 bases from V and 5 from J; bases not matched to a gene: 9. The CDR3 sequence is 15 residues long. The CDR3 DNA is TGTGCCAGCAGCTTAAAAAGGGACAGTCTGAACGAGCAGTACTTC. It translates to CASSLKRDSLNEQYF.

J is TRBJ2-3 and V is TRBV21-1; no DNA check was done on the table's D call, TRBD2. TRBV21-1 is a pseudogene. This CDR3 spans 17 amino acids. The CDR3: CASTVKRVAANTDTQYF. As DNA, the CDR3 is TGTGCCAGCACCGTAAAGAGGGTCGCAGCTAACACAGATACGCAGTATTTT.

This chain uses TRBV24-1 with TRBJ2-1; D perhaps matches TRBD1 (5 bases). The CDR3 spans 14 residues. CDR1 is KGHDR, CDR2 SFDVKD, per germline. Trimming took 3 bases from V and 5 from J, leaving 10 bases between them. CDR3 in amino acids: CATSDPQTDNEQFF. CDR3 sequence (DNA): TGTGCCACCAGTGATCCCCAGACAGACAATGAGCAGTTCTTC.

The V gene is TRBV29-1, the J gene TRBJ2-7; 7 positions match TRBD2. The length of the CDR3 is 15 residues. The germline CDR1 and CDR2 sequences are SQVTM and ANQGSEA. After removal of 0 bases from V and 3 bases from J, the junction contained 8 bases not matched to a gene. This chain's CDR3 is CSVEDVRESIYEQYF. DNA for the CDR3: TGCAGCGTTGAAGACGTGCGGGAGTCGATCTACGAGCAGTACTTC.

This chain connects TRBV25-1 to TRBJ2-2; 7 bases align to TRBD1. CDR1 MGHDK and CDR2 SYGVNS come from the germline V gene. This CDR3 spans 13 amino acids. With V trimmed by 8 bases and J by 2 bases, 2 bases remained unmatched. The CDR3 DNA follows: TGTGCCAGCGGGACAGTAAACACCGGGGAGCTGTTTTTT. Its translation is CASGTVNTGELFF.

CDR3 DNA: TGTGCCAGCACCGACAGAGTTGAGGGTGACTATGGCTACACCTTC. Translated: CASTDRVEGDYGYTF. V is TRBV5-6 and J is TRBJ1-2, with D maybe TRBD1 (5 bases). This CDR3 spans 15 amino acids. Germline V gives CDR1 SGHDT, CDR2 YYEEEE. The V end was cut by 6 bases, the J end by 3 bases, with 18 bases between. The full variable domain, in which reference TRBV5-6 and TRBJ1-2 provide the parts outside the CDR3, is DAGVTQSPTHLIKTRGQQVTLRCSPKSGHDTVSWYQQALGQGPQFIFQYYEEEERQRGNFPDRFSGHQFPNYSSELNVNALLLGDSALYLCASTDRVEGDYGYTFGSGTRLTVV.

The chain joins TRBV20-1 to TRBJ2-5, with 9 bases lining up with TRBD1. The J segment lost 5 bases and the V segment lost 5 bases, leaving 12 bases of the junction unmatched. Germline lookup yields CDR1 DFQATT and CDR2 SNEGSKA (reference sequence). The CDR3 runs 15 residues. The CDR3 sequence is CSARNSQGAWETQYF. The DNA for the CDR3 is TGCAGTGCTCGAAATTCACAGGGGGCGTGGGAGACCCAGTACTTC.

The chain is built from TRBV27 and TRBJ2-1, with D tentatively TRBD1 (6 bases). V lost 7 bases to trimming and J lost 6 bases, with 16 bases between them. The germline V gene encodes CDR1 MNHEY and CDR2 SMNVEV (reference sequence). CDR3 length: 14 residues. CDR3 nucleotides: TGTGCCAGCATGACAGGTGGGCAGACCAATGAGCAGTTCTTC. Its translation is CASMTGGQTNEQFF.

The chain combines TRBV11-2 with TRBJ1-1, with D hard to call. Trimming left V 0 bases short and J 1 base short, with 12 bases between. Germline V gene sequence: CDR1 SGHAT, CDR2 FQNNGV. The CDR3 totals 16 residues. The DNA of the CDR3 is TGTGCCAGCAGCTTAGAAACACATACGACGAACACTGAAGCTTTCTTT. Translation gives CASSLETHTTNTEAFF.

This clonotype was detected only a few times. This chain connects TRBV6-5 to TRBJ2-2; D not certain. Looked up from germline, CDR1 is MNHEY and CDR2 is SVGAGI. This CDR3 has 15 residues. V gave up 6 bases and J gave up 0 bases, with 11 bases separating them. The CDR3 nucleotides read TGTGCCAGCAGCTACATGTTCGCGAACACCGGGGAGCTGTTTTTT. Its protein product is CASSYMFANTGELFF.

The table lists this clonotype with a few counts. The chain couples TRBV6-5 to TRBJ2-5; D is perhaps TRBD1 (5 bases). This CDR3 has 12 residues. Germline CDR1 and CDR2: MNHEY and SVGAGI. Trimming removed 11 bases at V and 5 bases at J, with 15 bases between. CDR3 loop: CASRAGPETQYF. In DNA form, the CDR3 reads TGTGCCTCCAGGGCAGGGCCCGAGACCCAGTACTTC.

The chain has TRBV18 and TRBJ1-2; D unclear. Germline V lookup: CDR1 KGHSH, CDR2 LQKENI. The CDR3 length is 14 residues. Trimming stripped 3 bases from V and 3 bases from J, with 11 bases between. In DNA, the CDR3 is TGTGCCAGCTCACCCCTCGGGAGCGACTATGGCTACACCTTC. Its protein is CASSPLGSDYGYTF.

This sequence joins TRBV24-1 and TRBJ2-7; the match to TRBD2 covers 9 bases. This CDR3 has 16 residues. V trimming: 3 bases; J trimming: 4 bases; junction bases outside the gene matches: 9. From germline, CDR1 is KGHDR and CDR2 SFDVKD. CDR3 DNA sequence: TGTGCCACCAGTGATCCTTATAGCGGGAGCGCTTACGAGCAGTACTTC. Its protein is CATSDPYSGSAYEQYF.

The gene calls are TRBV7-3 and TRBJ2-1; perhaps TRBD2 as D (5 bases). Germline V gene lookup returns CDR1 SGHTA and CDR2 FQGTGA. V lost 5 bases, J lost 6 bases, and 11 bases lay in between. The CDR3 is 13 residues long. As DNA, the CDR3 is TGTGCCAGCAGCCCATTGGGAGCCAATGAGCAGTTCTTC. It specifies CASSPLGANEQFF. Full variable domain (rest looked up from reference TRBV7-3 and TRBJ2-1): GAGVSQTPSNKVTEKGKYVELRCDPISGHTALYWYRQSLGQGPEFLIYFQGTGAADDSGLPNDRFFAVRPEGSVSTLKIQRTERGDSAVYLCASSPLGANEQFFGPGTRLTVL.

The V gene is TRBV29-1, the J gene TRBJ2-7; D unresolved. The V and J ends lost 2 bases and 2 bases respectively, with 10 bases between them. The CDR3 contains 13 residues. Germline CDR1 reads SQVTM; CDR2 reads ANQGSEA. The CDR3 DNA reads TGCAGCGTTGAAACCGACATCCCCTACGAGCAGTACTTC. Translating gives CSVETDIPYEQYF.

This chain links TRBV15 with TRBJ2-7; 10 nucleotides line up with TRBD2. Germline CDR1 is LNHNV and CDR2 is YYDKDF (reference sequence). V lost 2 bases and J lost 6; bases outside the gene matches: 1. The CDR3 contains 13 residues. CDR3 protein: CATSRLAGAEQYF. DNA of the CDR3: TGTGCCACCAGCAGACTAGCGGGAGCCGAGCAGTACTTC.

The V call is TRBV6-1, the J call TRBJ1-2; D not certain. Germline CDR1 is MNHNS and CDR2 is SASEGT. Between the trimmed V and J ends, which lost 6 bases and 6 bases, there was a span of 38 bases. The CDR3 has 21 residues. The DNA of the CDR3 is TGTGCCAGCAGGGCGGGGTCGGTGATAGACTTGGCAGCTCCAGCAAGCAATGGCTACACCTTC. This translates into CASRAGSVIDLAAPASNGYTF.